A single sample gave rise to the 26 T cell receptor beta chains below, sequenced in a study of blood T cell repertoires in COVID-19. This table comes from immunoSEQ multiplex PCR, and its TCRdb copy is limited to in-frame clones, with some not included. The sample holds 100,000 to 150,000 clones, roughly 84% seen once. Sequencing was done on a sample of peripheral blood. These TCRs come from a man in his fifties or sixties with acute or convalescent COVID-19.

The genes are TRBV5-4 and TRBJ2-2; 7 nucleotides align to TRBD2. The germline CDR1 and CDR2 sequences are SGHNT and YYREEE (reference sequence). The junction had 13 bases not matched to a gene; V was cut back by 3 bases and J by 2 bases. There are 18 residues in the CDR3. CDR3 loop: CASSSGGGPSGNTGELFF. The CDR3 DNA follows: TGTGCCAGCAGCTCGGGCGGGGGTCCTAGCGGAAACACCGGGGAGCTGTTTTTT.

The gene calls are TRBV7-9 and TRBJ1-1; perhaps TRBD1 as D (5 bases). CDR1 is SEHNR, CDR2 FQNEAQ, per germline (reference sequence). The CDR3 length is 13 residues. Trimming removed 9 bases at V and 4 bases at J, with 15 bases between. The CDR3 DNA reads as TGTGCCAGTAGTCAGGGCCACGGCACTGAAGCTTTCTTT. This sequence encodes CASSQGHGTEAFF.

The V and J genes are TRBV7-8 and TRBJ2-1, with 13 nucleotides matching TRBD2. Germline CDR1 is SGHVS and CDR2 is FQNEAQ. V was clipped by 5 bases and J by 0 bases; unmatched bases: 22. This CDR3 has 23 amino acids. Here the CDR3 DNA reads TGTGCCAGCAGCCAACACCCCCCGAACCGTGGGACTAGCGGGGTAAACTCCTACAATGAGCAGTTCTTC. As protein: CASSQHPPNRGTSGVNSYNEQFF.

The chain is built from TRBV5-1 and TRBJ1-6; TRBD1 agrees at 7 bases. From germline, CDR1 is SGHRS and CDR2 YFSETQ. V was clipped by 4 bases and J by 5 bases; unmatched bases: 9. CDR3 size: 16 residues. The CDR3 sequence is CASSTGDRAHNSPLHF. DNA for the CDR3: TGCGCCAGCAGCACCGGAGACAGGGCTCATAATTCACCCCTCCACTTT.

This clone was counted once. This rearrangement joins TRBV7-7 to TRBJ2-1; D unresolved. Germline V gene sequence: CDR1 SSHAT, CDR2 FNYEAQ (reference sequence). CDR3 length equals 13 residues. Trimming stripped 3 bases from V and 9 bases from J, with 12 bases between. CDR3 bases: TGTGCCAGCAGCTTCACCGCCACAAGTGAGCAGTTCTTC. It yields the protein CASSFTATSEQFF.

This clone was counted once. V is TRBV3-1 (or the pseudogene TRBV3-2) and J is TRBJ1-6; 10 nucleotides line up with TRBD1. The germline CDR1 and CDR2 sequences are LGHDT and YNNKEL (reference sequence). The CDR3 totals 16 residues. V lost 5 bases to trimming and J lost 6 bases; unmatched junction nucleotides: 7. This chain's CDR3 is CASSTGQGIFNSPLHF. The DNA for the CDR3 is TGTGCCAGCAGCACGGGACAGGGGATATTTAATTCACCCCTCCACTTT.

This clone was seen a single time. The V gene is TRBV19, the J gene TRBJ2-3; 12 bases are a match to TRBD1. This CDR3 region has 16 residues. Germline V gives CDR1 LNHDA, CDR2 SQIVND (reference sequence). V lost 5 bases to trimming and J lost 5 bases; unmatched junction nucleotides: 8. The CDR3: CASSLAGTGGIDTQYF. The CDR3 bases are TGTGCCAGTAGTCTCGCCGGGACAGGGGGCATAGATACGCAGTATTTT.

This rearrangement joins TRBV23-1 to TRBJ2-2; the match to TRBD2 covers 8 bases. TRBV23-1 carries the ORF label, with uncertain function. The CDR3 sequence is 18 residues long. The junction had 13 bases not matched to a gene; V was cut back by 3 bases and J by 4 bases. This CDR3 reads CASSHLGLAEIITGELFF. The DNA for the CDR3 is TGCGCCAGCAGTCATCTAGGACTAGCCGAGATTATCACCGGGGAGCTGTTTTTT.

For the CDR3, the DNA is TGTGCCAGCACCCTAGGGGGGGGCAGGGTCGTACAAGAGACCCAGTACTTC. Translating it yields CASTLGGGRVVQETQYF. The V call is TRBV7-6, the J call TRBJ2-5; D is possibly TRBD2 (7 bases). There are 17 residues in the CDR3. Germline V gene lookup returns CDR1 SGHVS and CDR2 FNYEAQ. V lost 7 bases to trimming and J lost 2 bases, with 23 bases between them. Full variable domain (outside the CDR3, taken from reference TRBV7-6 and TRBJ2-5): GAGVSQSPRYKVTKRGQDVALRCDPISGHVSLYWYRQALGQGPEFLTYFNYEAQQDKSGLPNDRFSAERPEGSISTLTIQRTEQRDSAMYRCASTLGGGRVVQETQYFGPGTRLLVL.

This sequence joins TRBV6-6 and TRBJ1-1, with TRBD1 matching 12 bases. CDR1 is MNHNY and CDR2 is SVGAGI in the germline V gene (reference sequence). Unmatched junction bases numbered 14, after V lost 5 bases and J lost 1 base. This CDR3 is built from 19 residues. The CDR3 reads CASSQIHGTGGGKNTEAFF. The CDR3 DNA is TGTGCCAGCAGTCAGATACATGGGACAGGGGGCGGGAAGAACACTGAAGCTTTCTTT.

This clone appeared a few times. CDR3 sequence reads: CASSADRGVQYF. The CDR3 coding sequence is TGTGCCAGCAGCGCCGACAGGGGGGTGCAGTACTTC. The gene calls are TRBV7-3 and TRBJ2-7; 9 nucleotides align to TRBD1. Germline V CDR1 and CDR2: SGHTA, FQGTGA. Trimming removed 5 bases from V and 9 bases from J; junction bases left unmatched: 5. This CDR3 is built from 12 residues.

The rearrangement joins TRBV5-1 to TRBJ1-5, with 7 bases identical to TRBD1. The CDR3 spans 15 residues. J gave up 0 bases and V 4 bases, and 4 bases lay outside the gene matches. Germline values: CDR1 SGHRS, CDR2 YFSETQ. CDR3 bases: TGCGCCAGCAGCCAAGGGACAGATAGCAATCAGCCCCAGCATTTT. Translation: CASSQGTDSNQPQHF.

The rearrangement links TRBV19 to TRBJ1-1; 9 nucleotides match TRBD1. Germline CDR1 reads LNHDA; CDR2 reads SQIVND (reference sequence). CDR3 length equals 16 residues. J was trimmed by 0 bases and V by 8 bases; bases with no gene match: 10. CDR3 nucleotide sequence: TGTGCCAGTCTTAGGACAGGGGATGTGGTGAACACTGAAGCTTTCTTT. Amino acid sequence: CASLRTGDVVNTEAFF.

The CDR3 region is CASSILSGTNEKLFF. The CDR3 region has the DNA TGTGCCAGTAGTATTCTTTCCGGAACTAATGAAAAACTGTTTTTT. The chain is built from TRBV19 and TRBJ1-4; D gene unclear. The V end was cut by 3 bases, the J end by 1 base, with 9 bases between. CDR3 length: 15 residues. In germline, CDR1 is LNHDA, CDR2 SQIVND (reference sequence).

The chain links TRBV5-1 to TRBJ2-7, with 7 bases lining up with TRBD1. This CDR3 comprises 15 residues. J was trimmed by 4 bases and V by 2 bases; bases with no gene match: 9. The V gene's germline CDR1 is SGHRS and CDR2 YFSETQ. This CDR3 reads CASSFNRQGGYEQYF. The CDR3 DNA follows: TGCGCCAGCAGCTTTAACCGACAGGGTGGATACGAGCAGTACTTC.

The V and J genes are TRBV7-8 and TRBJ2-7; 11 bases align to TRBD1. The CDR3 has 17 amino acids. With V trimmed by 5 bases and J by 2 bases, 11 bases remained unmatched. Germline V CDR1 and CDR2: SGHVS, FQNEAQ. This CDR3 is CASSPRIGQGAPYEQYF. The CDR3 nucleotides are TGTGCCAGCAGCCCTAGGATTGGACAGGGGGCCCCCTACGAGCAGTACTTC.

The chain recombines TRBV28 with TRBJ2-1; 10 nucleotides align to TRBD1. Germline CDR1 MDHEN, CDR2 SYDVKM. The CDR3 has 16 residues. Trimming at V came to 3 bases and at J to 10 bases, leaving 12 bases not matched to a gene. CDR3 sequence: CASSLAGQGLRGEQFF. DNA for the CDR3: TGTGCCAGCAGTTTGGCGGGACAGGGGTTAAGGGGAGAGCAGTTCTTC.

The J gene is TRBJ1-2, the V gene TRBV27; TRBD1 aligns across 7 bases. Trimming cost V 8 bases and J 6 bases; bases outside gene matches: 15. CDR3 size: 15 residues. Germline-derived CDR1 and CDR2 are MNHEY and SMNVEV (reference sequence). DNA of the CDR3: TGTGCCAGCTGGGGGGCAGGGGGTACTATGAATGGCTACACCTTC. Translated: CASWGAGGTMNGYTF.

The chain recombines TRBV7-3 with TRBJ1-2; maybe TRBD1 (5 bases). V was shortened by 7 bases and J by 6 bases, with 18 bases between the two germline ends. The germline V gene has CDR1 SGHTA and CDR2 FQGTGA. The CDR3 loop spans 14 amino acids. This CDR3 is CASNGSLGGDGYTF. The CDR3 region has the DNA TGTGCCAGCAACGGATCCTTAGGAGGGGATGGCTACACCTTC.

This chain joins TRBV23-1 and TRBJ1-3; a weak D match, TRBD1 (5 bases). TRBV23-1 is noted as an ORF with a role that remains uncertain. The CDR3 is made up of 15 amino acids. V lost 2 bases, J lost 3 bases, and 11 bases lay in between. CDR3 amino acids: CASSQGQGFGNTIYF. The CDR3 DNA follows: TGCGCCAGCAGTCAAGGTCAGGGTTTTGGAAACACCATATATTTT.

The chain is built from TRBV2 and TRBJ2-1; no clear D gene. Germline V gene data show CDR1 as SNHLY and CDR2 as FYNNEI. The V and J ends lost 4 bases and 1 base respectively, with 5 bases between them. This CDR3 is built from 13 residues. CDR3: CASSGRSYNEQFF. Written as DNA, the CDR3 is TGTGCCAGCAGTGGTCGTTCCTACAATGAGCAGTTCTTC. Variable domain in full (rest from reference TRBV2 and TRBJ2-1): EPEVTQTPSHQVTQMGQEVILRCVPISNHLYFYWYRQILGQKVEFLVSFYNNEISEKSEIFDDQFSVERPDGSNFTLKIRSTKLEDSAMYFCASSGRSYNEQFFGPGTRLTVL.

The J gene is TRBJ2-3, the V gene TRBV5-4, with 8 bases fitting TRBD2. V shed 3 bases, J shed 7 bases, and the junction held 10 bases outside the gene matches. Germline V gives CDR1 SGHNT, CDR2 YYREEE (reference sequence). The CDR3 runs 15 residues. This chain's CDR3 is CASSSGGTPPYTQYF. The CDR3 DNA reads TGTGCCAGCAGCTCGGGGGGGACTCCCCCCTATACGCAGTATTTT. Looking up the rest from reference TRBV5-4 and TRBJ2-3 gives the full variable domain: ETGVTQSPTHLIKTRGQQVTLRCSSQSGHNTVSWYQQALGQGPQFIFQYYREEENGRGNFPPRFSGLQFPNYSSELNVNALELDDSALYLCASSSGGTPPYTQYFGPGTRLTVL.

The rearrangement joins TRBV19 to TRBJ2-5; 9 bases match TRBD2. After removal of 7 bases from V and 3 bases from J, the junction contained 9 bases not matched to a gene. CDR3 length equals 15 residues. Germline V lookup: CDR1 LNHDA, CDR2 SQIVND (reference sequence). The CDR3 DNA reads TGTGCCAGTAAGGAGGAGACTAGCGGAAAAGAGACCCAGTACTTC. It codes for CASKEETSGKETQYF.

The chain links TRBV7-6 to TRBJ1-5; D is uncertain. CDR3 length equals 12 residues. Trimming took off 3 bases at V and 3 bases at J, with 3 bases between the two ends. CDR1 and CDR2 (germline): SGHVS, FNYEAQ. In DNA, the CDR3 is TGTGCCAGCAGCTTCCTCAATCAGCCCCAGCATTTT. Translating it yields CASSFLNQPQHF.

This clone was recorded only once. The rearrangement joins TRBV30 to TRBJ1-5; 9 nucleotides line up with TRBD1. Germline V gene data show CDR1 as GTSNPN and CDR2 as SVGIG (reference sequence). Germline trimming cut 2 bases from V and 9 bases from J; bases unmatched to any gene: 8. The CDR3 runs 14 residues. Written as DNA, the CDR3 is TGTGCCTGGAGTTCTACAGGGGGCGGGAGGCCCCAGCATTTT. Translating gives CAWSSTGGGRPQHF. The whole variable domain, filled in from reference TRBV30 and TRBJ1-5, reads SQTIHQWPATLVQPVGSPLSLECTVEGTSNPNLYWYRQAAGRGLQLLFYSVGIGQISSEVPQNLSASRPQDRQFILSSKKLLLSDSGFYLCAWSSTGGGRPQHFGDGTRLSIL.

The chain has TRBV14 and TRBJ1-6, with 8 bases aligning to TRBD1. The CDR3 consists of 16 residues. The trim removed 4 bases at V and 8 bases at J, leaving 10 bases unmatched. CDR1 and CDR2 (germline): SGHDN, FVKESK. For the CDR3, the DNA is TGTGCCAGCAGCCCAGCCGGGACAGGCCGGTATTCACCCCTCCACTTT. Translation: CASSPAGTGRYSPLHF.